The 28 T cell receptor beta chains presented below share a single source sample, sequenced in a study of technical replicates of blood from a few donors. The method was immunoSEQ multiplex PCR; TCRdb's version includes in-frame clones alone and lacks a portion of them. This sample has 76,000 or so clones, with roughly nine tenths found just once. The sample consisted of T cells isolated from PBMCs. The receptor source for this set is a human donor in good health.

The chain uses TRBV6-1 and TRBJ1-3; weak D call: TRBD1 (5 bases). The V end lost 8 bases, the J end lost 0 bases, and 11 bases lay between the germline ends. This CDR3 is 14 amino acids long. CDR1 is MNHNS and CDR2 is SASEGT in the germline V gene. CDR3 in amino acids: CASLRGSSGNTIYF. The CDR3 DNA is TGTGCCAGCTTAAGGGGTAGCTCTGGAAACACCATATATTTT.

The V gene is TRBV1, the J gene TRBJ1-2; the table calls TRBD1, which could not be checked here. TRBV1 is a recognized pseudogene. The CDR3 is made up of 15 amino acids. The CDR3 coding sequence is TGCACCAGCAGCCCAGGACAGGGTGGCAACTATGGCTACACCTTC. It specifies CTSSPGQGGNYGYTF.

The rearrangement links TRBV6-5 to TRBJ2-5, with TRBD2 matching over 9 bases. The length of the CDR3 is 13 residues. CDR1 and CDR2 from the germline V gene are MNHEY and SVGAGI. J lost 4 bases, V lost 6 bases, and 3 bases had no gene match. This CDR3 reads CASRRGGAETQYF. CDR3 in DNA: TGTGCCAGCAGACGCGGGGGGGCAGAGACCCAGTACTTC.

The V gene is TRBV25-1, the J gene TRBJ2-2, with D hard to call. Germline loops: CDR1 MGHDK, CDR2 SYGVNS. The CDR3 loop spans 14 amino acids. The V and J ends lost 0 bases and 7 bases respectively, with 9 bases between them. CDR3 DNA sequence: TGTGCCAGCAGTGAATATAAGAGTGACGGGGAGCTGTTTTTT. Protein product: CASSEYKSDGELFF.

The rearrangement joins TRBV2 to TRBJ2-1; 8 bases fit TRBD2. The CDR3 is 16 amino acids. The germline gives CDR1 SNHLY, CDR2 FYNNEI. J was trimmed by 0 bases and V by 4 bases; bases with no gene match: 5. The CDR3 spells CASSGRLAGSYNEQFF. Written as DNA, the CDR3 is TGTGCCAGCAGTGGGAGGCTAGCGGGCTCCTACAATGAGCAGTTCTTC.

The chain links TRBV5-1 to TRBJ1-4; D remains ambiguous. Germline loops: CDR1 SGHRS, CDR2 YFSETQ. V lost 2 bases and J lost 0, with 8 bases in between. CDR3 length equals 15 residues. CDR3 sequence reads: CASSFYGATNEKLFF. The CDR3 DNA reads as TGCGCCAGCAGCTTCTACGGAGCAACTAATGAAAAACTGTTTTTT.

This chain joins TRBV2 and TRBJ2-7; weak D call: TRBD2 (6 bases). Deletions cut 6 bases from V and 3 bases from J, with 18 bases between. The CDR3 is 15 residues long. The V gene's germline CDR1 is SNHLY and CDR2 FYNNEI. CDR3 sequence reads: CASRPGLSLLYEQYF. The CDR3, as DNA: TGTGCCAGCAGGCCGGGACTTAGCCTCCTCTACGAGCAGTACTTC.

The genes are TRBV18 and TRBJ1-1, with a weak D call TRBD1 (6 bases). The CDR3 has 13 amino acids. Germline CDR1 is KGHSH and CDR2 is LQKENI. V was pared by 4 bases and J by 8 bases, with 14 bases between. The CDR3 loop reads CASSQQDRTEAFF. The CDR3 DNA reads TGTGCCAGCTCACAGCAAGACAGGACCGAAGCTTTCTTT.

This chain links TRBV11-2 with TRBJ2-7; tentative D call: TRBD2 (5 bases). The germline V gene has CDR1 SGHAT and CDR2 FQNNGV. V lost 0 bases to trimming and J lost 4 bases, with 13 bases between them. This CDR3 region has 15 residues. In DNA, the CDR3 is TGTGCCAGCAGCTTAGATCGTTGGGAGATATACGAGCAGTACTTC. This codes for CASSLDRWEIYEQYF. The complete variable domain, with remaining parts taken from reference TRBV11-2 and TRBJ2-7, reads EAGVAQSPRYKIIEKRQSVAFWCNPISGHATLYWYQQILGQGPKLLIQFQNNGVVDDSQLPKDRFSAERLKGVDSTLKIQPAKLEDSAVYLCASSLDRWEIYEQYFGPGTRLTVT.

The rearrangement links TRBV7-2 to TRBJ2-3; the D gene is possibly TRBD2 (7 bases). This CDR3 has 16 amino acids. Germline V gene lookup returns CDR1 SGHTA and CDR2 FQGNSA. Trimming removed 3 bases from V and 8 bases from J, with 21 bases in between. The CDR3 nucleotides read TGTGCCAGCAGCTTCGATCAGAGGGGGGGTTGGGTTACGCAGTATTTT. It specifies CASSFDQRGGWVTQYF. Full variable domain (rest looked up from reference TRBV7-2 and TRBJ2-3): GAGVSQSPSNKVTEKGKDVELRCDPISGHTALYWYRQSLGQGLEFLIYFQGNSAPDKSGLPSDRFSAERTGGSVSTLTIQRTQQEDSAVYLCASSFDQRGGWVTQYFGPGTRLTVL.

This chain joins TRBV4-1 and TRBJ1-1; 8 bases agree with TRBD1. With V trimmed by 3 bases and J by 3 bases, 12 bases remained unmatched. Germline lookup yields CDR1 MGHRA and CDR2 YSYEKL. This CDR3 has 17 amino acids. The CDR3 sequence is CASSHPRQGQADTEAFF. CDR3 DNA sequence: TGCGCCAGCAGCCATCCCAGACAGGGACAGGCTGACACTGAAGCTTTCTTT.

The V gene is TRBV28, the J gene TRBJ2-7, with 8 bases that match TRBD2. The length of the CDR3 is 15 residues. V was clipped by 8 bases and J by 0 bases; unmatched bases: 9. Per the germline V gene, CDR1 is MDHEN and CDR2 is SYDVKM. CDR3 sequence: CASWGGGTSSYEQYF. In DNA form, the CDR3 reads TGTGCCAGCTGGGGGGGAGGGACTAGCTCCTACGAGCAGTACTTC. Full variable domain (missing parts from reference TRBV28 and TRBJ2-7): DVKVTQSSRYLVKRTGEKVFLECVQDMDHENMFWYRQDPGLGLRLIYFSYDVKMKEKGDIPEGYSVSREKKERFSLILESASTNQTSMYLCASWGGGTSSYEQYFGPGTRLTVT.

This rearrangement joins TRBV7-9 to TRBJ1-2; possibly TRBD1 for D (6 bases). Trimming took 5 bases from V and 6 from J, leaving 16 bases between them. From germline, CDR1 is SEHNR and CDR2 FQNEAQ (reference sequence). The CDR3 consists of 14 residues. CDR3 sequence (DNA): TGTGCCAGCAGCCACTCTAGACAGGTTGATGGCTACACCTTC. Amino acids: CASSHSRQVDGYTF.

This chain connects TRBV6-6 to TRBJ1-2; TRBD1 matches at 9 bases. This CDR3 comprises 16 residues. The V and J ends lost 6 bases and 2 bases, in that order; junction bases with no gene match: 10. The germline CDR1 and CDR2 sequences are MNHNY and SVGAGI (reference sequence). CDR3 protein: CASSGAGTGINYGYTF. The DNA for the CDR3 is TGTGCCAGCAGCGGGGCCGGGACAGGGATAAACTATGGCTACACCTTC.

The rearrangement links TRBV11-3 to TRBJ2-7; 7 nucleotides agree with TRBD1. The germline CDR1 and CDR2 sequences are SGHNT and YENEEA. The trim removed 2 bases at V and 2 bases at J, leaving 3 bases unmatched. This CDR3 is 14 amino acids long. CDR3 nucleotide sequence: TGTGCCAGCAGCTTAAGGGACAGCCCCTACGAGCAGTACTTC. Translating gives CASSLRDSPYEQYF.

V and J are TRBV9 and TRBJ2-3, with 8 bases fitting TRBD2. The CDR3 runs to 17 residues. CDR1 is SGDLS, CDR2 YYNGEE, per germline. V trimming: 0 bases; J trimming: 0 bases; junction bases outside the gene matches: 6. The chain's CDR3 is CASSVEASGYSTDTQYF. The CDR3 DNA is TGTGCCAGCAGCGTAGAGGCTAGCGGGTATAGCACAGATACGCAGTATTTT.

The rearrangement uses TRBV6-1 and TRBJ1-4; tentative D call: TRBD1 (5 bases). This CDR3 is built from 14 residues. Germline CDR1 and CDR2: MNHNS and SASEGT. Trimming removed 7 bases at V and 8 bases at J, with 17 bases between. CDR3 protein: CASTLFQGGEKLFF. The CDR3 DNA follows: TGTGCCAGCACCCTCTTTCAGGGAGGCGAAAAACTGTTTTTT.

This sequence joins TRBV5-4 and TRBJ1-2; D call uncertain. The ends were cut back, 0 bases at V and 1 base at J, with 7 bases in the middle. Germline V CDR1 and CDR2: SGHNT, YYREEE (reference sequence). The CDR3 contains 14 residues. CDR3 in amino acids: CASSLESSNYGYTF. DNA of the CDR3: TGTGCCAGCAGCTTGGAATCTAGTAACTATGGCTACACCTTC.

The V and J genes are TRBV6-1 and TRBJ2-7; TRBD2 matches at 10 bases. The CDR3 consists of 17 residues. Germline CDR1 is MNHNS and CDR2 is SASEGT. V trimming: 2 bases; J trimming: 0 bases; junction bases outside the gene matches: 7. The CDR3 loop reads CASSEPVVAGGSYEQYF. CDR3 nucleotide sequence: TGTGCCAGCAGTGAACCCGTCGTAGCGGGAGGCTCCTACGAGCAGTACTTC.

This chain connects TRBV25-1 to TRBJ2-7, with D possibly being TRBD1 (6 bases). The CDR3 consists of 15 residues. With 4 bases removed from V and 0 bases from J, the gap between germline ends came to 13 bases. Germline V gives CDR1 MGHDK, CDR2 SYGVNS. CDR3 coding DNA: TGTGCCAGCAGTGCCCCGGACAGCCTCTCCTACGAGCAGTACTTC. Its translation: CASSAPDSLSYEQYF.

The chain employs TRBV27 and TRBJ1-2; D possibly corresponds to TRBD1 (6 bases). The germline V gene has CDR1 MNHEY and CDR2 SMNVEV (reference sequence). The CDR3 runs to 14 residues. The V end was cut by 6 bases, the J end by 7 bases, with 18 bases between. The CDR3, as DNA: TGTGCCAGCAGGGCCGAATACAGGGATCCTGGCTACACCTTC. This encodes CASRAEYRDPGYTF.

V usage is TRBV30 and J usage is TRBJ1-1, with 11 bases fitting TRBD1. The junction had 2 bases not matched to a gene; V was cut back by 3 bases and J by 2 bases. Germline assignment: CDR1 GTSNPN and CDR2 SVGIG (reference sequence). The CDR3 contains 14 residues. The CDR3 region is CAWRDRGLNTEAFF. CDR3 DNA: TGTGCCTGGAGGGACAGGGGGCTTAACACTGAAGCTTTCTTT.

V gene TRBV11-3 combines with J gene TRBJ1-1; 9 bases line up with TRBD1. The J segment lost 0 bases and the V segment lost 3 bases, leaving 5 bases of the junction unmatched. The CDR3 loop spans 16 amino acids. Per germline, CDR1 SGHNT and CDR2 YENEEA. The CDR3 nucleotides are TGTGCCAGCAGCTTCGGGGGGGACAGGGTGAACACTGAAGCTTTCTTT. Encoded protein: CASSFGGDRVNTEAFF.

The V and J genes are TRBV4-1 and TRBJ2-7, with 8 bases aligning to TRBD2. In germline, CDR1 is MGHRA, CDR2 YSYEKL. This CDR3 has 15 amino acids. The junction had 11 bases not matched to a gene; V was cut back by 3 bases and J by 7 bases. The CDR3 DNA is TGCGCCAGCAGCCACCGGGCCGGGGGGGCATGGGAGCAGTACTTC. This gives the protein CASSHRAGGAWEQYF.

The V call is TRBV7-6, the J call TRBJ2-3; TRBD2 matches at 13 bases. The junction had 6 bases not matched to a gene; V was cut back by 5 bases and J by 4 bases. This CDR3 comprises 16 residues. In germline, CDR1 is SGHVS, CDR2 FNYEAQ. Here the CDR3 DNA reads TGTGCCAGCAGCCCCCGGACTAGCGGGAGCGCAGATACGCAGTATTTT. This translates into CASSPRTSGSADTQYF.

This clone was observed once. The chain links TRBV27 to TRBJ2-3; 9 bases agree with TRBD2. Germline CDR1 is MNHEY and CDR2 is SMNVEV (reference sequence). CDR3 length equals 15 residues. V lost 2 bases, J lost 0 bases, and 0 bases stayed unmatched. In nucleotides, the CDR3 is TGTGCCAGCAGTTTAACTAGCGGGAGCACAGATACGCAGTATTTT. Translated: CASSLTSGSTDTQYF.

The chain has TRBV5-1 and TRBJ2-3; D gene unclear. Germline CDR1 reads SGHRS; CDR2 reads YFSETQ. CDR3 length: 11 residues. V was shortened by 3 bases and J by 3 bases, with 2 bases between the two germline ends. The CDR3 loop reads CASSSTDTQYF. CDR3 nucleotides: TGCGCCAGCAGCTCGACAGATACGCAGTATTTT. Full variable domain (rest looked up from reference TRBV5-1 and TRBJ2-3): KAGVTQTPRYLIKTRGQQVTLSCSPISGHRSVSWYQQTPGQGLQFLFEYFSETQRNKGNFPGRFSGRQFSNSRSEMNVSTLELGDSALYLCASSSTDTQYFGPGTRLTVL.

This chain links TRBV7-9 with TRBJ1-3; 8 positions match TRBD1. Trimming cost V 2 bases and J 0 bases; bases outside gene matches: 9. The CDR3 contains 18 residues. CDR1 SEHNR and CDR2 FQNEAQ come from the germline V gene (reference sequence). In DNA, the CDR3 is TGTGCCAGCAGCTTAAGGACGAACAGGGGGTTCTCTGGAAACACCATATATTTT. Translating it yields CASSLRTNRGFSGNTIYF. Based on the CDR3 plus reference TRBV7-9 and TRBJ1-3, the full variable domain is DTGVSQNPRHKITKRGQNVTFRCDPISEHNRLYWYRQTLGQGPEFLTYFQNEAQLEKSRLLSDRFSAERPKGSFSTLEIQRTEQGDSAMYLCASSLRTNRGFSGNTIYFGEGSWLTVV.